This TCR beta chain was obtained from a study of regulatory T cells in long-lasting Graves disease. Sample time point: newly diagnosed GD, antithyroid drugs for less than 3 months. After RNA was extracted from PBMCs, the TCR library was made from it. With iRepertoire HTBI primers and Arm-PCR of CDR3 regions, TCR beta libraries were built. TCRdb re-called the multiplex PCR reads through MiXCR, storing one row per CDR3 protein. The sample records around 250,000 distinct CDR3 sequences, about 20% being singletons. The trim removed 4 bases at V and 11 bases at J, leaving 8 bases unmatched. The CDR3 length is 13 residues. CDR1 SGHVS and CDR2 FQNEAQ come from the germline V gene. These same records also appear under a second study, on T cells in Graves' hyperthyroidism and ophthalmopathy.

The genes are TRBV7-8 and TRBJ1-5; 7 bases align to TRBD1. The TCR comes from a woman aged 30 to 39 with Graves disease. This specimen consisted of peripheral blood mononuclear cells (PBMCs), obtained at new diagnosis, from a patient treated with antithyroid drugs. The CDR3 DNA follows: TGTGCCAGCAGCTCGGGAGGGGGCGAGACCCAGCATTTT. The encoded protein is CASSSGGGETQHF.